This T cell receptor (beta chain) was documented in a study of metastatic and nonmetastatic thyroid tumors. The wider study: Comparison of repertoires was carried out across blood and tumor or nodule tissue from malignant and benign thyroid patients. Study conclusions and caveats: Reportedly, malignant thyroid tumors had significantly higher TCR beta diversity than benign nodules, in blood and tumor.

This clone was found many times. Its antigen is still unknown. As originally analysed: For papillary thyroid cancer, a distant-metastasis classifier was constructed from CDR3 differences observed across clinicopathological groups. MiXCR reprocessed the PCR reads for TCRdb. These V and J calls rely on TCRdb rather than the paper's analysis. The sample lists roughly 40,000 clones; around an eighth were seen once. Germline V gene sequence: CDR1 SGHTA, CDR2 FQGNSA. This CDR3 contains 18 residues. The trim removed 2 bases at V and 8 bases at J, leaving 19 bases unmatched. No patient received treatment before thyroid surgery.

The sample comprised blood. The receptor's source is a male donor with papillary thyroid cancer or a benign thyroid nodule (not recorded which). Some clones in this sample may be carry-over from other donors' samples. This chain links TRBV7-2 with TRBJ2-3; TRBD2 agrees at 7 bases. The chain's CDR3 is CASSLLALAAGRWGTQYF. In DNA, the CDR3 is TGTGCCAGCAGCTTATTGGCCCTAGCGGCTGGTCGGTGGGGTACGCAGTATTTT. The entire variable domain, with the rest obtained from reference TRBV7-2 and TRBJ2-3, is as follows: GAGVSQSPSNKVTEKGKDVELRCDPISGHTALYWYRQSLGQGLEFLIYFQGNSAPDKSGLPSDRFSAERTGGSVSTLTIQRTQQEDSAVYLCASSLLALAAGRWGTQYFGPGTRLTVL.